Listed below are T cell receptor beta chains from one sample, sequenced in a study of blood T cell repertoires in COVID-19. The assay was immunoSEQ multiplex PCR, and TCRdb's table has in-frame clones only and misses some. The table has 180,000 or so clones, roughly 86% seen once. Sequenced material: peripheral blood. These receptors all come from a woman aged 25 to 45 with active or convalescent COVID-19. Both conserved end residues are part of each CDR3. A D gene is named only where the DNA matches it firmly. Where a row states a size, it is once, few, many or the class of an expanded clone; other rows omit it.

v_gene: TRBV30
j_gene: TRBJ2-1
d_gene: TRBD1
abundance: .
CDR3aa: CAWGQGLVNEQFF
CDR3nt: TGTGCCTGGGGACAGGGTTTAGTCAATGAGCAGTTCTTC

v_gene: TRBV29-1
j_gene: TRBJ1-1
d_gene: .
abundance: .
CDR3aa: CSVPGQFKGTEAFF
CDR3nt: TGCAGCGTCCCCGGACAGTTCAAGGGCACTGAAGCTTTCTTT

v_gene: TRBV11-2
j_gene: TRBJ1-6
d_gene: .
abundance: .
CDR3aa: CARAGCSPLHF
CDR3nt: TGTGCCAGAGCAGGATGCTCACCCCTCCACTTT

v_gene: TRBV18
j_gene: TRBJ1-1
d_gene: TRBD1
abundance: .
CDR3aa: CASSPITGVDTEAFF
CDR3nt: TGTGCCAGCTCACCAATTACAGGGGTGGACACTGAAGCTTTCTTT

v_gene: TRBV5-4
j_gene: TRBJ2-7
d_gene: TRBD2
abundance: few
CDR3aa: CASSSGLAGPRISYEQYF
CDR3nt: TGTGCCAGCAGCTCGGGACTAGCGGGGCCGCGCATCTCCTACGAGCAGTACTTC

v_gene: TRBV5-8
j_gene: TRBJ2-7
d_gene: .
abundance: few
CDR3aa: CASSFGGDEQYF
CDR3nt: TGTGCCAGCAGCTTTGGCGGGGACGAGCAGTACTTC

v_gene: TRBV7-9
j_gene: TRBJ1-2
d_gene: .
abundance: .
CDR3aa: CASSSGNYTF
CDR3nt: TGTGCCAGCAGCTCCGGGAACTACACCTTC

v_gene: TRBV30
j_gene: TRBJ2-3
d_gene: .
abundance: .
CDR3aa: CAWSVPQGLDTQYF
CDR3nt: TGTGCCTGGAGTGTACCACAGGGTCTAGATACGCAGTATTTT

v_gene: TRBV19
j_gene: TRBJ1-1
d_gene: .
abundance: .
CDR3aa: CASSKGTLNTEAFF
CDR3nt: TGTGCCAGTAGTAAAGGGACATTGAACACTGAAGCTTTCTTT

v_gene: TRBV5-1
j_gene: TRBJ1-4
d_gene: .
abundance: .
CDR3aa: CASSLVQAGNEKLFF
CDR3nt: TGCGCCAGCAGCTTGGTGCAGGCCGGAAATGAAAAACTGTTTTTT

v_gene: TRBV9
j_gene: TRBJ1-2
d_gene: TRBD1
abundance: .
CDR3aa: CASSGIQGGYGYTF
CDR3nt: TGTGCCAGCAGCGGGATACAGGGGGGCTATGGCTACACCTTC